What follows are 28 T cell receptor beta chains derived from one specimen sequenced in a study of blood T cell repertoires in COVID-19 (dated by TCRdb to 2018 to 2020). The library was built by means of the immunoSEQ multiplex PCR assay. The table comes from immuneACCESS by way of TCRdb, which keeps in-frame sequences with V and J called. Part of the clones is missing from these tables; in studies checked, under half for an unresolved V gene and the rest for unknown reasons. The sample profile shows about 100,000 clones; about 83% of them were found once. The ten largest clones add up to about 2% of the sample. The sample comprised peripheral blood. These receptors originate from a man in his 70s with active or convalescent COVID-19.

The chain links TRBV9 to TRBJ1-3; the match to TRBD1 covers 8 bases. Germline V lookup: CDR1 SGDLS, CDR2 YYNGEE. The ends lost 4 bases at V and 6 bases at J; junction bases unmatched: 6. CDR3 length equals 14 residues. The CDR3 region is CASSSQGAANTIYF. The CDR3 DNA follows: TGTGCCAGCAGCTCTCAGGGGGCGGCAAACACCATATATTTT.

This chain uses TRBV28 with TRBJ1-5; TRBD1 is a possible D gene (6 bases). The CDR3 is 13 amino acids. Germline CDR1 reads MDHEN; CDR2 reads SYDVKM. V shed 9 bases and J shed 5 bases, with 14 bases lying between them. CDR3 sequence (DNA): TGTGCCAGTCGATCACAGGGTTATCAGCCCCAGCATTTT. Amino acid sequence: CASRSQGYQPQHF.

The CDR3 sequence is CASSSDRWNIQYF. The CDR3 nucleotides read TGTGCCAGCAGCTCGGACAGGTGGAACATTCAGTACTTC. The chain is built from TRBV7-2 and TRBJ2-4, with TRBD1 matching over 7 bases. The CDR3 runs to 13 residues. The ends lost 4 bases at V and 7 bases at J; junction bases unmatched: 4. Germline V gene sequence: CDR1 SGHTA, CDR2 FQGNSA.

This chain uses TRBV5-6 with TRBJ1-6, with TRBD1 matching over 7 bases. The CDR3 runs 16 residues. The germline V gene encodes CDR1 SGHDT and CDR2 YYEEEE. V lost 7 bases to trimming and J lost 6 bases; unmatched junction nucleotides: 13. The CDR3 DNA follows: TGTGCCAGCGGGCAGCTAGGGGACAGACTTAATTCACCCCTCCACTTT. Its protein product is CASGQLGDRLNSPLHF.

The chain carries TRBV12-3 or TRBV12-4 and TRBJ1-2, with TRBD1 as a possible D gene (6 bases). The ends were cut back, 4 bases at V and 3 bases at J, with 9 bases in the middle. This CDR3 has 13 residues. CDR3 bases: TGTGCCAGCAGTTACAGGGACCACTATGGCTACACCTTC. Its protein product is CASSYRDHYGYTF.

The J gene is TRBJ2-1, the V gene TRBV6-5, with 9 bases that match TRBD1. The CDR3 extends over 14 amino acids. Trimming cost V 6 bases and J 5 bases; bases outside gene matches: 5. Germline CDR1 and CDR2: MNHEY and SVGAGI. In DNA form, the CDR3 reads TGTGCCAGCAGATTCCGGACAGGGGACAATGAGCAGTTCTTC. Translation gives CASRFRTGDNEQFF.

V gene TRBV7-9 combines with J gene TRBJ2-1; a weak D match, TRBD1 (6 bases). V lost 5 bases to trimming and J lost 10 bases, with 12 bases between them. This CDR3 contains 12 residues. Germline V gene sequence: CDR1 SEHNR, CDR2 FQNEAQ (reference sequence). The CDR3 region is CASSMTGREQFF. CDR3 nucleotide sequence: TGTGCCAGCAGCATGACAGGCCGCGAGCAGTTCTTC. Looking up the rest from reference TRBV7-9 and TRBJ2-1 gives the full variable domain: DTGVSQNPRHKITKRGQNVTFRCDPISEHNRLYWYRQTLGQGPEFLTYFQNEAQLEKSRLLSDRFSAERPKGSFSTLEIQRTEQGDSAMYLCASSMTGREQFFGPGTRLTVL.

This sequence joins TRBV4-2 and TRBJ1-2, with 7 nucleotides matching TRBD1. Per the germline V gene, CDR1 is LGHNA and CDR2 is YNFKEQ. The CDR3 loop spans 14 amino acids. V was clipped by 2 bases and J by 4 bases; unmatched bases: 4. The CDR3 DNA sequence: TGTGCCAGCAGCCAAACGGGACAGTTCTATGGCTACACCTTC. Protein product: CASSQTGQFYGYTF.

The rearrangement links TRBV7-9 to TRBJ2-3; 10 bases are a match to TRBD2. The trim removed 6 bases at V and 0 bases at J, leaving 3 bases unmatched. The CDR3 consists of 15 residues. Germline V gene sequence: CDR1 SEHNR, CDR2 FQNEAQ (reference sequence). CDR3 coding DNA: TGTGCCAGCAGACAGACTAGCGGGAGCACAGATACGCAGTATTTT. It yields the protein CASRQTSGSTDTQYF.

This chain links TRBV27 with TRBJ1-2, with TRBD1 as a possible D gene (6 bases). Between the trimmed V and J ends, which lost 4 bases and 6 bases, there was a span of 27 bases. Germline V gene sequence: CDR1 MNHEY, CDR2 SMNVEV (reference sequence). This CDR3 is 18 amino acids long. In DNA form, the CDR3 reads TGTGCCAGCAGTTCTGACCAGCCCCTACAGGGAAGGTTACATGGCTACACCTTC. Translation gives CASSSDQPLQGRLHGYTF.

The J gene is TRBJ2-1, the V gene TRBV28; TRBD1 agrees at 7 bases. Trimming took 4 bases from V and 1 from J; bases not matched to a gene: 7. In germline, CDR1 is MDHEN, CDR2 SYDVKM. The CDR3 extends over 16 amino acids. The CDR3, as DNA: TGTGCCAGCAGTTCATCCGGGACAGCTTCCTACAATGAGCAGTTCTTC. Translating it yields CASSSSGTASYNEQFF.

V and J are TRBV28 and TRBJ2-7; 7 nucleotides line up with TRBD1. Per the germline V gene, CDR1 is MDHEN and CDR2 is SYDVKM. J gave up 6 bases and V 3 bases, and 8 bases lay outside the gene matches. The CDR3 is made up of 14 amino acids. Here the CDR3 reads CASSFRDRDGEQYF. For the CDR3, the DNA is TGTGCCAGCAGTTTCCGAGACAGGGACGGCGAGCAGTACTTC.

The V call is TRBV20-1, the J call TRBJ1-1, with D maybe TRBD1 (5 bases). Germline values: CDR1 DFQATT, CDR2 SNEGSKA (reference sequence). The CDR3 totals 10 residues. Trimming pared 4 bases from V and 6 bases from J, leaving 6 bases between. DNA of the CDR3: TGCAGTGCTACCAGGGCTGAAGCTTTCTTT. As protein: CSATRAEAFF.

CDR3 DNA sequence: TGTGCCAGCAGCTTGGTTTCAGGGAAGGAGCCGGAAAAACTGTTTTTT. This sequence encodes CASSLVSGKEPEKLFF. V gene TRBV5-6 combines with J gene TRBJ1-4; D might be TRBD1 (5 bases). This CDR3 has 16 residues. Germline CDR1 SGHDT, CDR2 YYEEEE. Trimming left V 0 bases short and J 8 bases short, with 17 bases between.

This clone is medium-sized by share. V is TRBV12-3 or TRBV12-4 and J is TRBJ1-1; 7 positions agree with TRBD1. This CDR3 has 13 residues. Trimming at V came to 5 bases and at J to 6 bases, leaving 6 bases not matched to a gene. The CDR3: CASSRGPAAEAFF. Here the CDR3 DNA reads TGTGCCAGCAGTAGGGGGCCCGCGGCTGAAGCTTTCTTT.

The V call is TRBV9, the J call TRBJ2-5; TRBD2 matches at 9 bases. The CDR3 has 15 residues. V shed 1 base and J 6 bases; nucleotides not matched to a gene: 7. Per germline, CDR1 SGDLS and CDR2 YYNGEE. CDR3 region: CASSVNSGGPQTQYF. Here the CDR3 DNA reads TGTGCCAGCAGCGTAAATAGCGGGGGTCCCCAGACCCAGTACTTC.

The DNA for the CDR3 is TGTGCCAGCAGCTCCCCAGGGGGCGGCACTGAAGCTTTCTTT. Its protein product is CASSSPGGGTEAFF. This sequence joins TRBV28 and TRBJ1-1; 8 bases are a match to TRBD1. J gave up 4 bases and V 6 bases, and 7 bases lay outside the gene matches. Germline CDR1 MDHEN, CDR2 SYDVKM. CDR3 length: 14 amino acids.

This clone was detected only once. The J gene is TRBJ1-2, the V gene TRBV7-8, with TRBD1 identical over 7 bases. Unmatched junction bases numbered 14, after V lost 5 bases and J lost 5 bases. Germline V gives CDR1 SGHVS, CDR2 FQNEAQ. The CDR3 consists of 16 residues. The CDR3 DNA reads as TGTGCCAGCAGCGACAGATGGGACAGCAATGGTTATGGCTACACCTTC. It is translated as CASSDRWDSNGYGYTF. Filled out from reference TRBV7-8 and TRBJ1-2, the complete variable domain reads GAGVSQSPRYKVAKRGQDVALRCDPISGHVSLFWYQQALGQGPEFLTYFQNEAQLDKSGLPSDRFFAERPEGSVSTLKIQRTQQEDSAVYLCASSDRWDSNGYGYTFGSGTRLTVV.

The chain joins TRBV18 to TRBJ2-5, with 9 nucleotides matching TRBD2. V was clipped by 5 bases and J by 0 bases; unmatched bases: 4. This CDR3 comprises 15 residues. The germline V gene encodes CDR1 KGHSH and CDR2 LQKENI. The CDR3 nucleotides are TGTGCCAGCTCAGAACAGCGGGGGGACCAAGAGACCCAGTACTTC. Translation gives CASSEQRGDQETQYF.

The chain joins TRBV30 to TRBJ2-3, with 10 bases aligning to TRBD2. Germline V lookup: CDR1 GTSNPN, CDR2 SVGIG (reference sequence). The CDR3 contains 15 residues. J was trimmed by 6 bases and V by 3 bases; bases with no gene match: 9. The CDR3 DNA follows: TGTGCCTGGAGCCGGAGCGGGGGGGCCTTGGATACGCAGTATTTT. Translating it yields CAWSRSGGALDTQYF.

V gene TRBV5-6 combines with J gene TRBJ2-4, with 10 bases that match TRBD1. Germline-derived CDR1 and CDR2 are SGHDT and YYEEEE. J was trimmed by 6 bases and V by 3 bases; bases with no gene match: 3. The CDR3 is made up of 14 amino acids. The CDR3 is CASSWGTGANIQYF. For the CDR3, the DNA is TGTGCCAGCAGCTGGGGGACAGGGGCAAACATTCAGTACTTC.

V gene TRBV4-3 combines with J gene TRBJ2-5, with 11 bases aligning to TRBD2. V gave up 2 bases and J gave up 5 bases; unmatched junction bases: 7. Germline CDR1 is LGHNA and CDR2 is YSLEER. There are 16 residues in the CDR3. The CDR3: CASSQSLAGGWETQYF. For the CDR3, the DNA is TGCGCCAGCAGCCAATCCCTAGCGGGGGGATGGGAGACCCAGTACTTC.

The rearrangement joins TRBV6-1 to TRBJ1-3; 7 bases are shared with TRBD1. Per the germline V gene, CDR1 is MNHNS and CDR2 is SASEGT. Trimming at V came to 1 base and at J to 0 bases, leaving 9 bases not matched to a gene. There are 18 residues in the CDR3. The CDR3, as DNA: TGTGCCAGCAGTGAAGGGTACCTACAGGGGCGCTCTGGAAACACCATATATTTT. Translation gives CASSEGYLQGRSGNTIYF.

In nucleotides, the CDR3 is TGTGCCAGCAGCTTAGCAGGGTTTATTGGAAACACCATATATTTT. Translating it yields CASSLAGFIGNTIYF. The chain uses TRBV11-2 and TRBJ1-3, with a tentative D call TRBD1 (5 bases). This CDR3 spans 15 amino acids. V lost 1 base and J lost 3, with 10 bases in between. CDR1 and CDR2 from the germline V gene are SGHAT and FQNNGV.

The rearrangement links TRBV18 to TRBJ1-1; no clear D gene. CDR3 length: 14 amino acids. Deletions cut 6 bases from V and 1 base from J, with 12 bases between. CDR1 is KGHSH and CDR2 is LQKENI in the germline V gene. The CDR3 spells CASSPYYGNTEAFF. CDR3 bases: TGTGCCAGCTCTCCATATTACGGGAACACTGAAGCTTTCTTT.

The CDR3 bases are TGTGCCAGCAGCTACGGAGGGATCTCTGGAAACACCATATATTTT. Residues: CASSYGGISGNTIYF. The V and J genes are TRBV9 and TRBJ1-3; D not resolved. CDR1 is SGDLS, CDR2 YYNGEE, per germline. Trimming stripped 4 bases from V and 0 bases from J, with 11 bases between. The CDR3 runs 15 residues.

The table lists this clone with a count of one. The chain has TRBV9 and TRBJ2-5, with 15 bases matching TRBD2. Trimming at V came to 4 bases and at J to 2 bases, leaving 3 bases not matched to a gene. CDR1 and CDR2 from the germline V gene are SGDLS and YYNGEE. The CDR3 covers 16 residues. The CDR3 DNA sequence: TGTGCCAGCAGCCCCGGACTAGCGGGGGGGCAAGAGACCCAGTACTTC. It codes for CASSPGLAGGQETQYF.

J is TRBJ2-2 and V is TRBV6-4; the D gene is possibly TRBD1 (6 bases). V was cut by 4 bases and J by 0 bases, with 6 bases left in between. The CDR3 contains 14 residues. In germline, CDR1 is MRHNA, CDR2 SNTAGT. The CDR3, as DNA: TGTGCCAGCAGTGGGACAGCGAACACCGGGGAGCTGTTTTTT. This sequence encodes CASSGTANTGELFF.